These 15 T cell receptor beta chains were sequenced from one sample in a study of cytomegalovirus exposure and HLA in healthy donors. The PCR made use of 60 Vbeta and 13 Jbeta primers. TCRdb's copy holds only in-frame clones and misses some; the assay was immunoSEQ multiplex PCR. This table holds roughly 150,000 clones, around four fifths found once. Sequencing was done on a sample of PBMCs. These receptors came from a woman between 18 and 30 years old in good health and CMV-seronegative.

The chain recombines TRBV4-1 with TRBJ1-2; unclear D gene. In germline, CDR1 is MGHRA, CDR2 YSYEKL. This CDR3 is built from 16 residues. The V and J ends lost 1 base and 4 bases respectively, with 16 bases between them. The CDR3 loop is CASSQVTADYSYGYTF. The CDR3 region has the DNA TGCGCCAGCAGCCAAGTTACTGCGGACTACTCCTATGGCTACACCTTC.

The V and J genes are TRBV5-1 and TRBJ2-4; TRBD1 is a possible D gene (5 bases). The CDR3 is 19 residues long. V was clipped by 0 bases and J by 4 bases, with 23 bases between them. Germline CDR1 is SGHRS and CDR2 is YFSETQ. CDR3 DNA: TGCGCCAGCAGCTTGGGCGACGTGGGGAAGGGGCGTGTGAAAAACATTCAGTACTTC. It translates to CASSLGDVGKGRVKNIQYF.

This clone was recorded only once. The CDR3 region is CASSDLTSGSSHEQYF. The DNA of the CDR3 is TGTGCCAGCAGTGACCTAACTAGCGGGAGTTCCCACGAGCAGTACTTC. The J gene is TRBJ2-7, the V gene TRBV6-1; TRBD2 matches at 11 bases. The junction had 9 bases not matched to a gene; V was cut back by 3 bases and J by 5 bases. The CDR3 has 16 residues. Germline V lookup: CDR1 MNHNS, CDR2 SASEGT.

The CDR3 spells CASSAPGTSGKTQYF. The CDR3 nucleotides read TGTGCCAGCAGTGCGCCCGGGACTAGCGGGAAGACCCAGTACTTC. V and J are TRBV25-1 and TRBJ2-5; 13 bases are shared with TRBD2. Germline trimming cut 4 bases from V and 6 bases from J; bases unmatched to any gene: 5. In germline, CDR1 is MGHDK, CDR2 SYGVNS. The CDR3 runs to 15 residues.

The V call is TRBV2, the J call TRBJ1-5, with a tentative D call TRBD1 (6 bases). V was cut by 2 bases and J by 6 bases, with 14 bases left in between. There are 15 residues in the CDR3. Per the germline V gene, CDR1 is SNHLY and CDR2 is FYNNEI. This CDR3 reads CASSENSAGVQPQHF. The CDR3, as DNA: TGTGCCAGCAGTGAAAACTCGGCAGGGGTTCAGCCCCAGCATTTT.

The chain recombines TRBV27 with TRBJ2-3; D unclear. V lost 3 bases and J 6 bases, leaving 16 bases between the germline ends. This CDR3 region has 15 residues. Germline-derived CDR1 and CDR2 are MNHEY and SMNVEV (reference sequence). Here the CDR3 reads CASSFSLASLDTQYF. The CDR3 DNA is TGTGCCAGCAGTTTTAGCTTAGCCAGCCTCGATACGCAGTATTTT.

The chain combines TRBV7-9 with TRBJ2-7, with 7 bases fitting TRBD1. The CDR3 contains 16 residues. With V trimmed by 1 base and J by 3 bases, 9 bases remained unmatched. CDR1 and CDR2 (germline): SEHNR, FQNEAQ (reference sequence). CDR3 nucleotide sequence: TGTGCCAGCAGCTTAGGAGAAGGGACAGCCCACTACGAGCAGTACTTC. This gives the protein CASSLGEGTAHYEQYF. The variable domain in full, with the rest retrieved from reference TRBV7-9 and TRBJ2-7, is DTGVSQNPRHKITKRGQNVTFRCDPISEHNRLYWYRQTLGQGPEFLTYFQNEAQLEKSRLLSDRFSAERPKGSFSTLEIQRTEQGDSAMYLCASSLGEGTAHYEQYFGPGTRLTVT.

In its sample, this clone was seen once. The V call is TRBV6-6, the J call TRBJ2-1; D remains ambiguous. This CDR3 spans 13 amino acids. Germline CDR1 reads MNHNY; CDR2 reads SVGAGI (reference sequence). Trimming cost V 2 bases and J 7 bases, with 9 bases left between them. CDR3 DNA: TGTGCCAGCAGTTACAATTCACGGAATGAGCAGTTCTTC. It encodes CASSYNSRNEQFF.

The rearrangement links TRBV5-1 to TRBJ1-2, with D perhaps TRBD1 (5 bases). Trimming took off 3 bases at V and 7 bases at J, with 19 bases between the two ends. The germline V gene has CDR1 SGHRS and CDR2 YFSETQ. The CDR3 has 15 residues. CDR3 in amino acids: CASSWGARASTGYTF. The CDR3 DNA reads as TGCGCCAGCAGCTGGGGCGCACGGGCCTCTACTGGCTACACCTTC.

This chain joins TRBV18 and TRBJ2-7, with 10 bases that match TRBD1. This CDR3 has 15 residues. CDR1 and CDR2 from the germline V gene are KGHSH and LQKENI. The V segment lost 2 bases and the J segment 7 bases; nucleotides outside the gene matches: 8. The CDR3 bases are TGTGCCAGCTCACCAACACGGACAGGGGGAAGTGAGCAGTACTTC. Its protein is CASSPTRTGGSEQYF.

The chain is built from TRBV5-1 and TRBJ2-5; a weak D match, TRBD1 (6 bases). The J call may be incorrect, as the DNA end agrees better with TRBJ2-7. Germline CDR1 and CDR2: SGHRS and YFSETQ. The CDR3 loop spans 12 amino acids. CDR3 in DNA: TGCGCCAGCAGCTATACAGGGTACGAGCAGTACTTC. It codes for CASSYTGYEQYF.

The rearrangement joins TRBV6-1 to TRBJ2-1, with 9 bases that match TRBD1. J gave up 1 base and V 8 bases, and 3 bases lay outside the gene matches. The CDR3 is made up of 14 amino acids. Germline V gene data show CDR1 as MNHNS and CDR2 as SASEGT. The CDR3: CASRGQGSYNEQFF. CDR3 bases: TGTGCCAGCCGGGGACAGGGTTCCTACAATGAGCAGTTCTTC.

V usage is TRBV28 and J usage is TRBJ1-1; weak D call: TRBD1 (5 bases). Trimming cost V 1 base and J 1 base, with 25 bases left between them. This CDR3 contains 20 residues. CDR1 is MDHEN, CDR2 SYDVKM, per germline. The CDR3: CASSLFIGVQASRANTEAFF. CDR3 in DNA: TGTGCCAGCAGTTTATTTATAGGGGTACAGGCGAGTCGGGCGAACACTGAAGCTTTCTTT.

The gene calls are TRBV7-6 and TRBJ2-3; TRBD1 agrees at 8 bases. This CDR3 region has 15 residues. V was pared by 1 base and J by 3 bases, with 3 bases of the junction left unmatched. From germline, CDR1 is SGHVS and CDR2 FNYEAQ. In DNA form, the CDR3 reads TGTGCCAGCAGCTTAGGGACAGGGTTGACAGATACGCAGTATTTT. Its protein is CASSLGTGLTDTQYF.

The chain combines TRBV5-1 with TRBJ1-5, with D perhaps TRBD1 (6 bases). Germline V CDR1 and CDR2: SGHRS, YFSETQ. V gave up 0 bases and J gave up 3 bases, with 10 bases separating them. This CDR3 comprises 15 residues. CDR3: CASSLAGQTNQPQHF. CDR3 nucleotides: TGCGCCAGCAGCTTGGCAGGACAGACCAATCAGCCCCAGCATTTT.